This TCR beta chain emerged from a study of shared clonotypes between healthy human individuals (dated by TCRdb to about 2020). Broadly, across the study: A few men and two women, aged 18 to 49 years, made up the cohort. To estimate repertoire size and how much clonotypes are shared between individuals, the study performed deep sequencing of blood TCR repertoires from five healthy adults. To increase sequencing depth and limit assay-specific biases, different laboratories used diverse techniques to prepare libraries and sequence TCR repertoires. For each donor, three plates each were used for CD4 naive and CD4 memory, two plates were used for CD8 naive, and one plate was used for CD8 memory. Per donor, leukapheresis produced somewhere between about 0.85 and 9.5 billion PBMCs. What the authors observed across the whole study: Larger estimated clonotype richness was generally found for naive subsets than for memory subsets. Compared with non-shared clonotypes, the clonotypes found in all four sorted-subset donors had higher generation probabilities. Based on pairwise subsampling, the degree of clonotype sharing among donors was expected to be affected by sequencing depth. Sampling was restricted to blood, and TCR repertoires in tissue are likely to differ from TCR repertoires in blood. Because the study included only a small number of donors, the genetic and exposure-history diversity represented was limited. Incomplete sequencing was indicated by rarefaction of sorted-subset datasets, despite the large sequencing depth. Sharing across a handful of donors was observed for about 5% of naive CD4, 3% to 3.5% of naive CD8, about 2.5% of memory CD4, and about 0.4% of memory CD8 clonotypes.

Worth noting for this clone: Its antigen target is currently unknown. Qualities for individual bases were not recorded, and no much larger clone is one base off.

CD8 naive samples were obtained by positive selection for CCR7 among CD45RO-negative cells, yielding a CD45RA+CCR7+ population from which TemRA cells were excluded. The donors were healthy, HIV-negative adults who had no recently reported acute infections or vaccinations. Only Caucasian adults living in Nashville, Tennessee, USA were represented among the donors. Blood was obtained by leukapheresis, after which PBMCs were separated by Ficoll-Histopaque density gradient centrifugation and cryopreserved in liquid nitrogen vapor phase. Purity and quantity of every magnetically sorted T cell population were checked by analytical flow cytometry. Each sorted fraction had its genomic DNA isolated and then quantified by UV absorbance on a Nanodrop 2000c. Trimming leaves V shorter by 4 bases and J shorter by 2 bases, with the junction holding 9 bases beyond the gene matches. The CDR3 holds 16 amino acids from the cysteine to the phenylalanine. The sequence is cut down to CDR3 DNA, 48 bases in frame from base 1. CDR1 SEHNR and CDR2 FQNEAQ are derived from the germline V gene (reference sequence).

Using the deep immunoSEQ assay, multiplex PCR amplified TCR CDR3 regions from genomic DNA. Extracted genomic DNA from each cell subset was spread evenly across all wells of several immunoSEQ 96-well plates, with each plate serving as a replicate. Each replicate PCR for sorted subsets received about 220 ng genomic DNA, equal to around 32,000 T cell genomes. Purified libraries were measured with a Qubit 3.0 fluorometer, size-checked on a Bioanalyzer 2100, and measured again with the KAPA Library Quantification kit. Every immunoSEQ 96-well plate was sequenced on a dedicated single-read 150-cycle Illumina NextSeq 550 flow cell. For the original study's pipeline: Because only junctional sequences without quality scores were contained in the immunoSEQ output, filtering matching that applied to full-length reads could not be performed. Sequences were annotated with PyIR, a Python wrapper for IgBLAST v1.9, using IMGT germline references to assign V/J genes and CDR3. Any read was removed if the V/J assignment was weak (E-value above 1e-6), the CDR3 was missing, or the read contained stop codons, out-of-frame junctions, or ambiguous translated residues. A V3J clonotype was defined by an identical inferred V gene, J gene, and CDR3 amino acid sequence. The percentage overlap between two repertoires was calculated by dividing the number of shared unique clonotypes by the size of the smaller repertoire. Three approaches were used to assess repertoire richness: RTK rarefaction, the Chao1 estimator, and Recon v2.1 estimates of unobserved clonotypes. For all TCRbeta clonotypes obtained by the gDNA method from four donors, generation probabilities were computed with OLGA. Not all clones reach the TCRdb copy of this immuneACCESS table, which keeps in-frame sequences only. Checked studies attribute under half of the gap to unresolved V genes and leave the rest unexplained. The V and J calls and clone size are taken from that table; D and trimming were inferred from the DNA. Across this sample there are hundreds of thousands of clones, with roughly 98% seen only once. The ten largest clonotypes hold approximately 0.3% of the sample.

The chain links TRBV7-9 with TRBJ2-7; TRBD2 fits 9 bases in the junction. Sequenced: naive CD8+ T cells sorted from blood. The cell subset or site label, as the study defines it: CD45RA+CCR7+. The sequence derives from a man between 25 and 39 years old in good health. The DNA reads as follows: TGTGCCAGCAGCTCCGCGGGCGGGAGGGCCGCCTACGAGCAGTACTTC. Translated, this is CASSSAGGRAAYEQYF.